This T cell receptor beta chain was sequenced for a study of blood T cell repertoires in COVID-19. Using immunoSEQ multiplex PCR, the repertoire was profiled, and TCRdb retains in-frame clones only, with some absent. This sample yields roughly 300,000 clones, of which 85% to 90% are seen a single time; over 1.2% belongs to the top ten. The CDR3 has 16 residues. Losses at the gene ends were 6 bases for V and 0 bases for J; bases not matched to a gene: 13. Germline V lookup: CDR1 SQVTM, CDR2 ANQGSEA. The receptor's source is a woman aged 40-49 years who had recovered from COVID-19. The sequencing sample was made of peripheral blood. The V gene is TRBV29-1, the J gene TRBJ2-7; 8 bases fit TRBD1. The CDR3 loop is CSVSHSGGFYSYEQYF. DNA for the CDR3: TGCAGCGTGTCTCATTCAGGGGGCTTTTACTCCTACGAGCAGTACTTC.